Listed here is a single TCR beta chain. Between the trimmed V and J ends, which lost 1 base and 2 bases, there was a span of 19 bases. The CDR3 extends over 18 amino acids. Germline CDR1 and CDR2: SGHDT and YYEEEE. TCRdb's copy holds only in-frame clones and misses some; the assay was immunoSEQ multiplex PCR. Among about 150,000 clones listed, 76% were seen once. The data stem from a study of blood T cell repertoires in COVID-19. J is TRBJ1-5 and V is TRBV5-6; perhaps TRBD1 as D (5 bases). The sequence derives from an elderly woman with acute or convalescent COVID-19. The sample consisted of peripheral blood. The DNA for the CDR3 is TGTGCCAGCAGCTTGATGGGACTTGGAATAGTCGGCAATCAGCCCCAGCATTTT. Its translation is CASSLMGLGIVGNQPQHF.